This T cell receptor (beta chain) was observed in a study of T cells after yellow fever vaccination. This clonotype appeared many times. Antigen unknown. Study-level points and caveats: Post-booster reappearance was seen for most primary-vaccination clones (nearly 97% CD4, roughly 88% CD8). Contaminants from the bulk population, in the form of abundant clonotypes, could be found in FACS-sorted repertoires. Weaker, the secondary response had a peak occurring faster, on day 5 versus 15.

Researchers made TCR cDNA using 5'RACE template switching, and this step added a universal primer site and UMIs. MiXCR, applied by TCRdb to the 5' RACE reads, yields one record per CDR3 protein. The sample has 300,000 to 400,000 distinct CDR3 sequences, approximately 5.7% seen once; the top ten hold about 15%. Trimming shortened V by 3 bases and J by 0 bases, and 7 bases separated the two germline ends. Germline CDR1 SGHNT, CDR2 YYREEE (reference sequence). The CDR3 is 13 residues long. The receptor was derived from a man aged 25 to 40 who received the YFV17D yellow fever vaccine. The chain has TRBV5-4 and TRBJ2-7, with D perhaps matching TRBD1 (6 bases). This sample comprised PBMCs, obtained 5 days after the yellow fever booster vaccination. The CDR3 DNA reads as TGTGCCAGCAGCTCAGGGGACTCCTACGAGCAGTACTTC. Its translation: CASSSGDSYEQYF.